Listed here are 25 T cell receptor beta chains from one sample, sequenced in a study of shared clonotypes between healthy human individuals. The data were produced by immunoSEQ multiplex PCR, yet TCRdb's version contains in-frame clones alone and is incomplete. The sample contains 1.4 million to 1.5 million clones, roughly 96% of which appear only once. The sequenced material came from naive CD4+ T cells sorted from blood. Stated subset: CD45RA+ positively selected. The receptor source for this set is a man aged 25 to 40 in good health.

This chain connects TRBV7-9 to TRBJ1-2; D not resolved. The CDR3 is 13 residues long. V lost 2 bases, J lost 7 bases, and 11 bases lay in between. Looked up from germline, CDR1 is SEHNR and CDR2 is FQNEAQ (reference sequence). Here the CDR3 DNA reads TGTGCCAGCAGCTTAACGCGTCCGGGTGGCTACACCTTC. This translates into CASSLTRPGGYTF.

The CDR3 nucleotides are TGTGCCAGCAGTTTATACAGGGGCACAGATACGCAGTATTTT. Translating gives CASSLYRGTDTQYF. V usage is TRBV27 and J usage is TRBJ2-3; the D gene is possibly TRBD1 (6 bases). V gave up 1 base and J gave up 1 base, with 6 bases separating them. The CDR3 consists of 14 residues. The germline CDR1 and CDR2 sequences are MNHEY and SMNVEV (reference sequence).

This clone was recorded only once. V usage is TRBV28 and J usage is TRBJ2-5, with D unresolved. This CDR3 comprises 11 residues. V shed 5 bases and J shed 13 bases, with 14 bases lying between them. CDR1 and CDR2 from the germline V gene are MDHEN and SYDVKM. The CDR3, as DNA: TGTGCCAGCAGTGTGACTTCCCACCGGTACTTC. This gives the protein CASSVTSHRYF.

The CDR3 DNA sequence: TGCGCCAGCAGCTTGGCCGAGGGGACTAGCGGGAGTTGGTATTTT. Translating gives CASSLAEGTSGSWYF. The chain is built from TRBV5-1 and TRBJ2-3, with 14 positions matching TRBD2. The CDR3 sequence is 15 residues long. CDR1 and CDR2 (germline): SGHRS, YFSETQ. V was clipped by 0 bases and J by 14 bases; unmatched bases: 8.

V usage is TRBV28 and J usage is TRBJ1-2; D is unclear. Germline V gene sequence: CDR1 MDHEN, CDR2 SYDVKM. Trimming left V 6 bases short and J 0 bases short, with 11 bases between. CDR3 length: 14 amino acids. The CDR3 coding sequence is TGTGCCAGCAGACTTTTGGACGCTAACTATGGCTACACCTTC. It translates to CASRLLDANYGYTF.

This chain joins TRBV29-1 and TRBJ2-1; TRBD2 aligns across 13 bases. Germline-derived CDR1 and CDR2 are SQVTM and ANQGSEA. The V segment lost 3 bases and the J segment 8 bases; nucleotides outside the gene matches: 7. This CDR3 is 15 amino acids long. CDR3 DNA sequence: TGCAGCGTTGACGGGACTAGCGGGAAAATAGATGAGCAGTTCTTC. Protein: CSVDGTSGKIDEQFF.

The chain carries TRBV4-1 and TRBJ2-7; D not certain. V shed 4 bases and J shed 3 bases, with 13 bases lying between them. Germline values: CDR1 MGHRA, CDR2 YSYEKL. This CDR3 is built from 14 residues. The CDR3, as DNA: TGCGCCAGCAGCCTTAGGGTTACAGTCTACGAGCAGTACTTC. Translated: CASSLRVTVYEQYF.

The chain couples TRBV6-5 to TRBJ1-5; 12 bases match TRBD1. V shed 5 bases, J shed 10 bases, and the junction held 3 bases outside the gene matches. Germline assignment: CDR1 MNHEY and CDR2 SVGAGI. The CDR3 is made up of 13 amino acids. As DNA, the CDR3 is TGTGCCAGCAGTGGGACAGGGGGCAAACCCCAGCATTTT. Encoded protein: CASSGTGGKPQHF.

This chain connects TRBV5-1 to TRBJ2-1; maybe TRBD2 (6 bases). The germline V and J ends were trimmed by 1 base and 5 bases, with 22 bases remaining between them. The germline V gene encodes CDR1 SGHRS and CDR2 YFSETQ. This CDR3 has 18 amino acids. The chain's CDR3 is CASSLTILGRGSNNEQFF. The CDR3 DNA follows: TGCGCCAGCAGCTTGACGATATTGGGGCGGGGTAGCAACAATGAGCAGTTCTTC.

The chain uses TRBV5-1 and TRBJ2-3, with D possibly TRBD1 on 6 matching bases. Deletions cut 6 bases from V and 3 bases from J, with 11 bases between. The CDR3 spans 13 residues. Germline CDR1 is SGHRS and CDR2 is YFSETQ. The CDR3 nucleotides are TGCGCCAGCAACCGGGACACAACAGATACGCAGTATTTT. This sequence encodes CASNRDTTDTQYF.

The CDR3 sequence is CAISPGTYGYTF. CDR3 coding DNA: TGTGCCATCTCACCAGGGACCTATGGCTACACCTTC. This chain joins TRBV10-3 and TRBJ1-2; TRBD1 is a possible D gene (5 bases). V was trimmed by 8 bases and J by 4 bases, leaving 11 bases between them. This CDR3 contains 12 residues. Germline loops: CDR1 ENHRY, CDR2 SYGVKD.

The chain is built from TRBV18 and TRBJ2-7; a possible D gene is TRBD1 (6 bases). The CDR3 contains 17 residues. The V end lost 5 bases, the J end lost 3 bases, and 23 bases lay between the germline ends. Per germline, CDR1 KGHSH and CDR2 LQKENI. The CDR3: CASSSLPTGQILYEQYF. CDR3 coding DNA: TGTGCCAGCTCATCCTTACCAACAGGGCAAATTCTCTACGAGCAGTACTTC.

The table lists this clone with a count of one. This chain connects TRBV10-1 to TRBJ1-4; 7 bases line up with TRBD1. The CDR3 sequence is 18 residues long. V gave up 5 bases and J gave up 0 bases; unmatched junction bases: 12. Germline CDR1 and CDR2: WNHNN and SYGVQD (reference sequence). As DNA, the CDR3 is TGCGCCAGCAGTACCCTGGACAGGCGATATGCAACTAATGAAAAACTGTTTTTT. Amino acid sequence: CASSTLDRRYATNEKLFF.

The rearrangement uses TRBV28 and TRBJ2-7, with 8 bases lining up with TRBD1. With 6 bases clipped from V and 3 bases from J, the junction kept 7 bases outside the gene matches. Germline lookup yields CDR1 MDHEN and CDR2 SYDVKM. The CDR3 covers 14 residues. DNA of the CDR3: TGTGCCAGCAGGACCGGGACAGGCTTCTACGAGCAGTACTTC. Its protein product is CASRTGTGFYEQYF.

V gene TRBV28 combines with J gene TRBJ2-5; TRBD1 aligns across 7 bases. With V trimmed by 4 bases and J by 2 bases, 7 bases remained unmatched. The CDR3 loop spans 15 amino acids. CDR1 and CDR2 (germline): MDHEN, SYDVKM. CDR3 coding DNA: TGTGCCAGCAGTTCCGGGACAGCTATTCAAGAGACCCAGTACTTC. Amino acid sequence: CASSSGTAIQETQYF. The complete variable domain, with remaining parts taken from reference TRBV28 and TRBJ2-5, reads DVKVTQSSRYLVKRTGEKVFLECVQDMDHENMFWYRQDPGLGLRLIYFSYDVKMKEKGDIPEGYSVSREKKERFSLILESASTNQTSMYLCASSSGTAIQETQYFGPGTRLLVL.

The rearrangement links TRBV5-1 to TRBJ1-1; D is perhaps TRBD1 (6 bases). The length of the CDR3 is 11 residues. V was cut by 6 bases and J by 8 bases, with 11 bases left in between. Germline V gene sequence: CDR1 SGHRS, CDR2 YFSETQ. CDR3 coding DNA: TGCGCCAGCATAGAGGGGGGCGAAGCTTTCTTT. Residues: CASIEGGEAFF.

This clone has a single count. The gene calls are TRBV20-1 and TRBJ2-5; no firm D call. V lost 5 bases and J 5 bases, leaving 9 bases between the germline ends. Germline values: CDR1 DFQATT, CDR2 SNEGSKA (reference sequence). This CDR3 region has 11 residues. Here the CDR3 DNA reads TGCAGTGCTGAGTCGTTGGAGACCCAGTACTTC. Translated: CSAESLETQYF.

J is TRBJ2-1 and V is TRBV29-1; 9 bases line up with TRBD2. The CDR3 consists of 13 residues. With V trimmed by 3 bases and J by 10 bases, 7 bases remained unmatched. CDR1 and CDR2 (germline): SQVTM, ANQGSEA. The CDR3 bases are TGCAGCGTTGACTTAGCGGGAGACGGAGAGCAGTTCTTC. Protein sequence: CSVDLAGDGEQFF.

This sequence joins TRBV10-3 and TRBJ2-3; 8 bases are a match to TRBD1. V lost 5 bases, J lost 4 bases, and 11 bases stayed unmatched. Germline V gene sequence: CDR1 ENHRY, CDR2 SYGVKD. CDR3 length equals 16 residues. The CDR3 sequence: CAISWGTGREADTQYF. The CDR3, as DNA: TGTGCCATCAGTTGGGGGACAGGAAGGGAAGCAGATACGCAGTATTTT.

The genes are TRBV6-4 and TRBJ1-1; D possibly corresponds to TRBD1 (6 bases). The germline V gene has CDR1 MRHNA and CDR2 SNTAGT. CDR3 length equals 14 residues. The V end was cut by 6 bases, the J end by 0 bases, with 11 bases between. The CDR3 loop is CASRKDSLNTEAFF. CDR3 coding DNA: TGTGCCAGCAGGAAGGACAGCCTGAACACTGAAGCTTTCTTT.

Regarding this clone: Compared with germline, one end of the junction differs, possibly owing to a read error. V is TRBV28 and J is TRBJ2-1, with D possibly TRBD1 on 6 matching bases. The CDR3 consists of 15 residues. The V gene's germline CDR1 is MDHEN and CDR2 SYDVKM. The DNA of the CDR3 is TGTGCGAGCAAGTGGGCTACAGGGATCGGTGGTGAGCAGTTCTTC. This encodes CASKWATGIGGEQFF.

The V and J genes are TRBV19 and TRBJ1-5; D is ambiguous. In germline, CDR1 is LNHDA, CDR2 SQIVND (reference sequence). CDR3 length: 14 amino acids. The V end was cut by 3 bases, the J end by 5 bases, with 11 bases between. CDR3 in DNA: TGTGCCAGTAGTATTCGGGCCGGGGATCAGCCCCAGCATTTT. Protein sequence: CASSIRAGDQPQHF.

The genes are TRBV29-1 and TRBJ2-7; the D is unclear. The germline V and J ends were trimmed by 4 bases and 5 bases, with 24 bases remaining between them. The germline gives CDR1 SQVTM, CDR2 ANQGSEA. This CDR3 region has 16 residues. In nucleotides, the CDR3 is TGCAGCGTTGTTGGCGCGGCTAGGGCATCAACCCACGAGCAGTACTTC. Amino acids: CSVVGAARASTHEQYF.

The chain couples TRBV5-1 to TRBJ1-3; the D is unclear. The length of the CDR3 is 16 residues. V shed 3 bases and J shed 0 bases, with 13 bases lying between them. Looked up from germline, CDR1 is SGHRS and CDR2 is YFSETQ. CDR3 sequence (DNA): TGCGCCAGCAGCTCGGAGTCACCGCGCTCTGGAAACACCATATATTTT. Encoded protein: CASSSESPRSGNTIYF.

V is TRBV18 and J is TRBJ1-5, with TRBD1 matching 10 bases. The germline gives CDR1 KGHSH, CDR2 LQKENI. J gave up 3 bases and V 4 bases, and 3 bases lay outside the gene matches. There are 15 residues in the CDR3. In DNA form, the CDR3 reads TGTGCCAGCTCACTAGGGACAGGGGACAATCAGCCCCAGCATTTT. Translation gives CASSLGTGDNQPQHF.